One and the same sample provided the 30 T cell receptor beta chains below, sequenced in a study of blood T cells in healthy people across ages. Together with a sample-barcoded 5' primer, a J-beta primer mix was included in a second PCR lasting about 7 to 11 cycles. TCRdb passed the 5' RACE reads through MiXCR, listing each CDR3 protein once. The sample yields under 850,000 distinct CDR3 sequences, about 34% seen once. The specimen was blood. The receptor set was obtained from a man younger than 35 in good health.

A few counts support this clonotype. This sequence joins TRBV7-9 and TRBJ1-1; D ambiguous. V shed 3 bases and J shed 9 bases, with 8 bases lying between them. This CDR3 comprises 11 residues. The germline CDR1 and CDR2 sequences are SEHNR and FQNEAQ (reference sequence). CDR3 in DNA: TGTGCCAGCAGCTTTGTCGGACAAGCTTTCTTT. Residues: CASSFVGQAFF.

The genes are TRBV28 and TRBJ2-5; 10 bases agree with TRBD1. V shed 6 bases and J 5 bases; nucleotides not matched to a gene: 9. Germline-derived CDR1 and CDR2 are MDHEN and SYDVKM. The CDR3 is made up of 15 amino acids. The CDR3 sequence: CASRRSTGGGETQYF. CDR3 DNA sequence: TGTGCCAGCAGACGATCGACAGGGGGCGGGGAGACCCAGTACTTC.

This clonotype was recorded a few times. The V call is TRBV20-1, the J call TRBJ1-4; 7 bases align to TRBD1. The CDR3 sequence is 15 residues long. The V gene end was trimmed by 5 bases and the J gene end by 8 bases; junction bases not matched to a gene: 14. The V gene's germline CDR1 is DFQATT and CDR2 SNEGSKA (reference sequence). Here the CDR3 DNA reads TGCAGTGCTCCCGCCGGGGGACAGTTTCGGGAAAAACTGTTTTTT. Translation gives CSAPAGGQFREKLFF.

This clonotype was recorded at least ten times. The CDR3 spells CASTDRSERDIQYF. DNA of the CDR3: TGTGCCAGCACCGACAGGAGCGAGAGGGACATTCAGTACTTC. V gene TRBV5-6 combines with J gene TRBJ2-4; D may be TRBD1 (6 bases). CDR1 and CDR2 (germline): SGHDT, YYEEEE. This CDR3 is built from 14 residues. V lost 6 bases to trimming and J lost 8 bases, with 18 bases between them.

The J gene is TRBJ2-1, the V gene TRBV4-1; D may match TRBD1 or TRBD2 (6 bases each). The CDR3 loop spans 16 amino acids. V lost 2 bases, J lost 8 bases, and 19 bases lay in between. Germline CDR1 and CDR2: MGHRA and YSYEKL. The CDR3 DNA sequence: TGCGCCAGCAGCCAAAGACGAGGGGGGTTCGTCGATGAGCAGTTCTTC. Translation: CASSQRRGGFVDEQFF.

This clonotype was seen a few times. The junction does not match germline at one end; this may be a read error. This chain links TRBV7-9 with TRBJ1-6, with 8 bases aligning to TRBD1. This CDR3 contains 14 residues. Per germline, CDR1 SEHNR and CDR2 FQNEAQ (reference sequence). CDR3 nucleotides: TGTGCTAGCAGAGGGACAGGTCAGAATTCACCCCTCCACTTT. This translates into CASRGTGQNSPLHF.

The J gene is TRBJ1-5, the V gene TRBV20-1; 9 bases are a match to TRBD1. Germline V lookup: CDR1 DFQATT, CDR2 SNEGSKA (reference sequence). This CDR3 is built from 15 residues. The trim removed 4 bases at V and 2 bases at J, leaving 6 bases unmatched. For the CDR3, the DNA is TGCAGTGCTATACAGGGGGCGCGGGGCAATCAGCCCCAGCATTTT. This sequence encodes CSAIQGARGNQPQHF.

This clonotype came up many times. The CDR3 region is CASSQRSYEQYF. In DNA form, the CDR3 reads TGTGCCAGCAGCCAAAGGTCCTACGAGCAGTACTTC. V and J are TRBV3-1 and TRBJ2-7; D remains unclear. Trimming cost V 2 bases and J 1 base, with 3 bases left between them. The CDR3 totals 12 residues. Germline values: CDR1 LGHDT, CDR2 YNNKEL (reference sequence).

In this sample, this clonotype turned up once. This chain joins TRBV7-2 and TRBJ2-1; 7 bases are shared with TRBD1. The J call may be faulty, since TRBJ2-7 better matches the DNA end. Germline V gene sequence: CDR1 SGHTA, CDR2 FQGNSA. There are 15 residues in the CDR3. CDR3 nucleotides: TGTGCCAGCAGCAGCAGACAGGGTGGTGGCAATGAGCAGTACTTC. Its translation: CASSSRQGGGNEQYF.

Only a few counts were recorded for this clonotype. The chain employs TRBV29-1 and TRBJ1-1; no clear D gene. V was trimmed by 4 bases and J by 3 bases, leaving 15 bases between them. Germline CDR1 reads SQVTM; CDR2 reads ANQGSEA. The CDR3 runs to 14 residues. CDR3 nucleotides: TGCAGCGTTGTTCCGCACGGTCGGGACACTGAAGCTTTCTTT. Amino acid sequence: CSVVPHGRDTEAFF. Combining the CDR3 with reference TRBV29-1 and TRBJ1-1 gives the whole variable domain SAVISQKPSRDICQRGTSLTIQCQVDSQVTMMFWYRQQPGQSLTLIATANQGSEATYESGFVIDKFPISRPNLTFSTLTVSNMSPEDSSIYLCSVVPHGRDTEAFFGQGTRLTVV.

The chain joins TRBV7-2 to TRBJ2-1; 7 positions match TRBD2. In germline, CDR1 is SGHTA, CDR2 FQGNSA. The trim removed 1 base at V and 9 bases at J, leaving 6 bases unmatched. CDR3 length: 14 amino acids. CDR3 sequence (DNA): TGTGCCAGCAGCTTAGGGGGGGGGGTGGTTGAGCAGTTCTTC. The encoded protein is CASSLGGGVVEQFF.

This clonotype has more than one count but fewer than ten. The rearrangement joins TRBV11-1 to TRBJ2-3, with D tentatively TRBD1 or TRBD2 (6 bases each). Germline V gene lookup returns CDR1 SGHAT and CDR2 FQDESV (reference sequence). With 4 bases removed from V and 4 bases from J, the gap between germline ends came to 18 bases. The CDR3 has 16 residues. CDR3 in amino acids: CASSSGAAPSADTQYF. Written as DNA, the CDR3 is TGTGCCAGCAGCTCGGGGGCAGCCCCTTCGGCAGATACGCAGTATTTT.

The rearrangement joins TRBV10-2 to TRBJ2-1; D may be TRBD1 (5 bases). Deletions cut 7 bases from V and 4 bases from J, with 11 bases between. CDR3 length equals 13 residues. Germline values: CDR1 WSHSY, CDR2 SAAADI. The CDR3 DNA sequence: TGCGCCAGCACCCGACAGATATACAATGAGCAGTTCTTC. Amino acid sequence: CASTRQIYNEQFF.

This clonotype showed up many times. The rearrangement links TRBV20-1 to TRBJ1-2; D unresolved. Germline CDR1 reads DFQATT; CDR2 reads SNEGSKA (reference sequence). V lost 7 bases and J lost 0, with 9 bases in between. This CDR3 is 12 amino acids long. The CDR3 nucleotides are TGCAGTGTGGACCGGTCTAACTATGGCTACACCTTC. Translating gives CSVDRSNYGYTF.

The chain employs TRBV29-1 and TRBJ2-1; D remains ambiguous. The J call could be wrong; TRBJ2-7 is a better fit for the DNA end. Looked up from germline, CDR1 is SQVTM and CDR2 is ANQGSEA. The CDR3 is 13 amino acids. CDR3 residues: CSVSRSLYNEQYF. DNA for the CDR3: TGCAGCGTTTCCCGCTCCCTTTACAATGAGCAGTACTTC.

This rearrangement joins TRBV6-1 to TRBJ2-1; TRBD1 might be the D (6 bases). The CDR3 extends over 14 amino acids. Looked up from germline, CDR1 is MNHNS and CDR2 is SASEGT. V was trimmed by 1 base and J by 15 bases, leaving 19 bases between them. The CDR3 here is CASSEVAGAASLFF. The DNA of the CDR3 is TGTGCCAGCAGTGAAGTTGCAGGGGCGGCCTCTTTGTTCTTC.

The chain couples TRBV4-1 to TRBJ1-3; D is ambiguous. This CDR3 region has 17 residues. With 4 bases removed from V and 0 bases from J, the gap between germline ends came to 16 bases. Looked up from germline, CDR1 is MGHRA and CDR2 is YSYEKL. CDR3: CASSPEPRASSGNTIYF. The CDR3 DNA reads as TGCGCCAGCAGCCCTGAGCCTAGGGCGAGCTCTGGAAACACCATATATTTT.

CDR3 sequence (DNA): TGTGCCAGCAGTTTCTTGCGGGGGGCCACGGGCAATGAGCAGTTCTTC. Its protein product is CASSFLRGATGNEQFF. The chain recombines TRBV6-5 with TRBJ2-1; 8 bases are a match to TRBD2. Unmatched junction bases numbered 11, after V lost 4 bases and J lost 6 bases. Per the germline V gene, CDR1 is MNHEY and CDR2 is SVGAGI. This CDR3 spans 16 amino acids.

This clonotype has only a few counts. The chain recombines TRBV7-2 with TRBJ2-1, with TRBD2 identical over 16 bases. The CDR3 extends over 18 amino acids. CDR1 is SGHTA, CDR2 FQGNSA, per germline. Trimming removed 4 bases from V and 6 bases from J; junction bases left unmatched: 9. This CDR3 is CASSSGTSGGARTNEQFF. DNA of the CDR3: TGTGCCAGCAGCTCCGGGACTAGCGGGGGGGCGCGGACCAATGAGCAGTTCTTC.

This chain uses TRBV18 with TRBJ2-5; D unresolved. This CDR3 is 14 amino acids long. V lost 5 bases, J lost 2 bases, and 12 bases lay in between. Germline CDR1 and CDR2: KGHSH and LQKENI. This CDR3 reads CASSSSTAQETQYF. The CDR3 DNA reads as TGTGCCAGCTCATCCTCGACGGCTCAAGAGACCCAGTACTTC.

V usage is TRBV12-3 or TRBV12-4 and J usage is TRBJ1-1; the match to TRBD1 covers 7 bases. V lost 5 bases and J lost 8; bases outside the gene matches: 26. The length of the CDR3 is 19 residues. The CDR3 bases are TGTGCCAGCAGTCCCCCTCGGAGGGGGCTGTTTCTGGCGGAATTCGAAGCTTTCTTT. Its translation: CASSPPRRGLFLAEFEAFF.

The chain joins TRBV19 to TRBJ2-7; 7 bases are shared with TRBD1. The germline CDR1 and CDR2 sequences are LNHDA and SQIVND (reference sequence). The CDR3 has 15 amino acids. V lost 6 bases, J lost 7 bases, and 15 bases stayed unmatched. This chain's CDR3 is CASRSGGTDYNEQYF. The CDR3 region has the DNA TGTGCCAGTAGGAGTGGTGGGACAGACTACAATGAGCAGTACTTC. The full variable domain, in which reference TRBV19 and TRBJ2-7 provide the parts outside the CDR3, is DGGITQSPKYLFRKEGQNVTLSCEQNLNHDAMYWYRQDPGQGLRLIYYSQIVNDFQKGDIAEGYSVSREKKESFPLTVTSAQKNPTAFYLCASRSGGTDYNEQYFGPGTRLTVT.

V and J are TRBV24-1 and TRBJ2-5; TRBD2 might be the D (6 bases). The V end lost 9 bases, the J end lost 5 bases, and 15 bases lay between the germline ends. Germline V lookup: CDR1 KGHDR, CDR2 SFDVKD. This CDR3 is 13 amino acids long. In DNA, the CDR3 is TGTGCCACCGGAGGGGACCTTCGGGAGACCCAGTACTTC. Its translation: CATGGDLRETQYF.

This clonotype was observed at least ten times. The V and J genes are TRBV4-2 and TRBJ1-2; a weak D match, TRBD1 (6 bases). The V end lost 0 bases, the J end lost 3 bases, and 8 bases lay between the germline ends. There are 14 residues in the CDR3. Per germline, CDR1 LGHNA and CDR2 YNFKEQ. CDR3 DNA: TGTGCCAGCAGCCAAGATTCAGGGGACTATGGCTACACCTTC. Translating gives CASSQDSGDYGYTF.

In its sample, this clonotype was seen a few times. The J gene is TRBJ2-2, the V gene TRBV12-3 or TRBV12-4; 8 nucleotides align to TRBD2. Trimming at V came to 6 bases and at J to 3 bases, leaving 3 bases not matched to a gene. This CDR3 is 14 amino acids long. This CDR3 reads CASRGTRDTGELFF. The CDR3 bases are TGTGCCAGCAGAGGGACTAGAGACACCGGGGAGCTGTTTTTT.

This clonotype was recorded at least ten times. This chain uses TRBV6-5 with TRBJ2-1; 9 bases align to TRBD1. Germline-derived CDR1 and CDR2 are MNHEY and SVGAGI. The CDR3 totals 17 residues. V shed 0 bases, J shed 1 base, and the junction held 4 bases outside the gene matches. In DNA, the CDR3 is TGTGCCAGCAGTTACTCGAGGGGACAGGGTTCCTACAATGAGCAGTTCTTC. Its translation is CASSYSRGQGSYNEQFF.

The chain joins TRBV3-1 to TRBJ2-1; the match to TRBD2 covers 9 bases. Germline V lookup: CDR1 LGHDT, CDR2 YNNKEL (reference sequence). The length of the CDR3 is 17 residues. Trimming at V came to 4 bases and at J to 3 bases, leaving 10 bases not matched to a gene. The DNA of the CDR3 is TGTGCCAGCAGCCCCCTGGCAGGTAGCGGGGGCTACAATGAGCAGTTCTTC. Its protein product is CASSPLAGSGGYNEQFF.

V usage is TRBV3-1 and J usage is TRBJ1-1; 7 positions agree with TRBD1. This CDR3 region has 15 residues. V lost 4 bases, J lost 3 bases, and 8 bases stayed unmatched. Germline-derived CDR1 and CDR2 are LGHDT and YNNKEL (reference sequence). The CDR3 coding sequence is TGTGCCAGCAGCCCCTACAGGGGCTTGCACACTGAAGCTTTCTTT. Translated, it gives CASSPYRGLHTEAFF.

This clonotype was seen many times. This rearrangement joins TRBV14 to TRBJ1-2, with D unclear. In germline, CDR1 is SGHDN, CDR2 FVKESK. This CDR3 is 12 amino acids long. Between the trimmed V and J ends, which lost 0 bases and 3 bases, there was a span of 2 bases. This chain's CDR3 is CASSQDDYGYTF. The CDR3 coding sequence is TGTGCCAGCAGCCAAGATGACTATGGCTACACCTTC.

The genes are TRBV12-3 or TRBV12-4 and TRBJ2-1; D not resolved. The CDR3 is 12 amino acids. Trimming cost V 6 bases and J 10 bases, with 13 bases left between them. DNA of the CDR3: TGTGCCAGCAGCCCAAACGATTCCGAGCAGTTCTTC. Its protein product is CASSPNDSEQFF.